This T cell receptor beta chain was documented in a study of cytomegalovirus exposure and HLA in healthy donors (dated by TCRdb to 2016 to 2017). Notes on the research overall: An earlier analysis of approximately 590 of the donors reported about 250 Gb of sequence data and about 100 million unique TCR beta sequences from approximately 180 million T cells. The T cell repertoires of 666 subjects were profiled by immunosequencing and related to cytomegalovirus serostatus. HLA typing covered class I and class II loci at four-digit resolution. Donor age, sex, ethnicity and CMV serostatus were compiled together with the repertoire data. A later genetic analysis used genome-wide SNP genotypes for about 55% of the 666 donors, treating that subset as a discovery cohort. In an earlier analysis of more than 550 of the donors, high-throughput TCR beta sequencing was used to judge whether each TCR beta V gene segment behaved as functional or pseudogenic. Typing coverage varied by locus: about 629-640 donors for A, B, C, DRB1 and DQB1; more than 500 for DQA1; over 600 for DPA1; some 470 for DPB1. In the later analysis, no new phenotypic data were used to find candidate immune exposures; instead, reliance was placed on TCR beta sequences and their occurrence across donors. An early release that covered approximately 600 HLA-typed donors contained approximately 290 gigabases of sequencing data and tens of millions of unique TCR sequences. A later analysis re-analyzed previously published TCR beta repertoires from approximately 700 donors and added high-resolution HLA genotyping to study TCR occurrence patterns. The aim of the study was to test whether cataloging public T cell receptors could identify signatures of past pathogen exposure. Four to six DR-DQ haplotypes were handled as single units for association and clustering because linkage in the cohort was strong. All discovery cohort repertoires had been generated on a single sequencing platform. A separate validation cohort of roughly 110 different subjects was used in addition to the 666-subject first cohort. To predict cytomegalovirus infection status, the study combined high-throughput TCR immunosequencing, statistical association of individual TCRs with disease status, and machine learning. On average, approximately 250,000 unique TCR beta nucleotide sequences were sequenced per donor among fewer than 500 genotyped donors of the cohort, with about 17% of those sequences being non-productive. The genetic ancestry cluster associated with self-reported Caucasian donors included 80% to 90% of the 398 genotyped donors. Study-level results and caveats: The earlier analysis of about 600 of the donors excluded some 16 rarely observed V segments, including chromosome 9 orphons, because counts were too low. Cytomegalovirus status was reported to be diagnosed by the classifier with high specificity and sensitivity in both the original and validation cohorts. For the cohort, immune exposure information was limited to CMV serostatus. An earlier analysis of around 540 of the donors showed that most TCR beta V segments appeared in productive rearrangements either about 87% or about 30% of the time, which broadly matched IMGT annotations. The 87-base-pair reads could not distinguish some IMGT-functional V segments, including TRBV6-2 and TRBV6-3, so those segments were excluded. Across donors, most TCR sequences were observed very rarely, whereas some public TCRs were present in many individuals. Linkage disequilibrium might explain the correlated functional status among segregating V segments, but an unknown experimental factor could not be excluded. When HLA alleles, especially DR and DQ, strongly co-occurred, attributing TCR associations to individual alleles was difficult. A later analysis associated roughly 17,000 TCR beta sequences with specific HLA alleles at a false discovery rate of 0.05. According to a later analysis, most CMV-associated TCR beta chains appeared to be HLA-restricted, and the HLA associations seemed to be driven largely by CMV exposure. Compared with the approximately 600-donor mean, donors in an Asian-associated ancestry cluster had fewer N-insertions in productive TCRs, according to a later genetic analysis. The presence/absence analyses assumed that sequencing depth was roughly uniform across donors, and that assumption may not be true. A later analysis found that TCR association rates varied across HLA loci, with DRB1 alleles showing the most associated TCRs and HLA-C alleles the fewest. Because HLA typing was missing for some donors at each locus, association tests included only the typed subset. A further reported finding was that TCR beta sequences accurately predicted the HLA-A and HLA-B alleles for most subjects in the first cohort. In this cohort, only TCR beta chains were sequenced, and detectable features were limited by the absence of alpha or paired-chain data. V-gene and J-gene trimming of TCR beta chains was associated with a missense DCLRE1C variant in a later genetic analysis, and the association was replicated in an independent cohort. The sequencing pipeline was judged likely to have produced a cluster of highly shared sequence variants as a technical artifact. A later analysis reported that several top co-occurrence clusters appeared linked to parvovirus B19, influenza, CMV and Epstein-Barr virus. The authors suggested that the approach could potentially be extended to other disease states and immunological phenotypes. A few of the identified cytomegalovirus-associated TCR beta chains were confirmed in vitro to be specific for cytomegalovirus antigens. A total of fewer than 200 TCR beta chains were listed by the study as associated with cytomegalovirus. In a later analysis, HLA-associated TCR beta chains showed more clonal expansion and lower generation probabilities than non-associated chains that were equally common.

Library preparation used the immunoSEQ multiplex PCR assay. A mixture of 60 forward primers for TCR Vbeta segments and 13 reverse primers for TCR Jbeta segments was used in the multiplex PCR. The CDR3 region of rearranged TCR beta genes was amplified from genomic DNA by a multiplex PCR assay. Amplified TCR beta libraries were sequenced as 87-base-pair reads on the Illumina HiSeq System. The source study handled its data this way. In a later analysis, some 80 million unique TCR beta chains were counted across the 650 to 750 repertoires, and approximately 11 million of these chains were shared by at least two donors. Raw reads were error-corrected and collapsed into unique sequences by a nearest-neighbor algorithm in which closely related sequences were merged to remove PCR and sequencing errors. CDR3 sequences were aligned to IMGT reference sequences to assign V, D and J gene segments. For a sequence to be retained, at least a six-nucleotide match to both a V gene segment and a J gene segment was required. Rearrangements were called productive when the CDR3 lacked stop codons and stayed in frame with V and J; all others were non-productive. Following IMGT convention, CDR3 was defined as the stretch from the second conserved V-encoded cysteine up to the conserved J-encoded phenylalanine. The earlier analysis of 500 to 600 of the donors excluded sequences that lacked an unambiguous match to a single V gene segment. In an earlier analysis of roughly 600 of the donors, a V segment was called functional when productive rearrangements were above 56.7%, and segregating when the standard deviation between donors exceeded 5%. A statistical classification framework was built to diagnose cytomegalovirus status from the catalog of TCR beta chain sequences. V and J gene assignment, in a later analysis, came from comparing TCR nucleotide sequences with IMGT/GENE-DB human TR gene sequences. In a later analysis, CDR3 sequences and most-parsimonious VDJ recombination scenarios were assigned using the TCRdist pipeline. In a later analysis, each TCR beta chain was defined by its CDR3 amino acid sequence together with its V-gene family, and reads lacking a unique V-gene family were excluded. A later analysis removed roughly 590 highly shared, low-generation-probability nucleotide sequences to deal with suspected cross-contamination and a sequencing artifact. A later analysis calculated a clonal expansion index for each public chain from normalized within-repertoire ranks of inferred template counts. Generation probabilities in a later analysis came from a VDJ recombination model fitted to out-of-frame rearrangements, and those results were checked against IGoR. Hypergeometric tests were used in a later analysis to score TCR-TCR, TCR-HLA and TCR-CMV co-occurrence, with a repertoire-size bias correction applied to the TCR pairs. In a later analysis, false discovery rates were estimated by permuting HLA or CMV assignments 20 times. A later analysis grouped co-occurring TCRs with DBSCAN, adding TCRdist sequence similarity when clustering within HLA-allele-positive subsets. For co-occurrence clustering, repertoires with fewer than 30,000 or more than 120,000 public chains were excluded, along with roughly 5 repertoires with anomalous nucleotide sharing. TCRdb carries this immuneACCESS record with in-frame sequences only. Its versions omit some clonotypes, under half of them owing to an unresolved V gene in the studies checked, with the rest unexplained. The D gene and trimming were derived from the DNA, and the V and J assignments and clone size from that table. Recorded for this sample are roughly 170,000 clones; roughly 71% of them occurred a single time. In total, the top ten clones hold about 1.4% of the sample.

The germline V gene (reference sequence) specifies DFQATT as CDR1 and SNEGSKA as CDR2. V lost 3 bases and J lost 7 bases; the stretch between them is 4 bases long. The CDR3 holds 10 amino acids from the cysteine to the phenylalanine. Only the CDR3 region is kept as DNA, spanning 30 bases read in frame from base 1. The cohort was made up of approximately 700 healthy bone marrow donors. At the time of sampling, all cohort members were nominally healthy, though unrecorded immune exposures were likely present. The donor tested CMV seronegative, placing the donor among the 350 or so seronegative members of the cohort. Each donor provided a peripheral blood sample, and peripheral blood mononuclear cells were used for TCR beta sequencing. Genomic DNA was extracted from the blood cell samples with the Qiagen DNeasy Blood Extraction Kit. As for this clone: The antigen this receptor binds is unknown. No quality values exist for individual bases; no much larger clone is one base distant.

This TCR derives from a girl between 10 and 17 years old in good health and CMV-seronegative. The sequenced sample was PBMCs. The chain employs TRBV20-1 and TRBJ2-4; the D gene remains uncertain. CDR3 region: CSARENIQYF. The DNA sequence is as follows: TGCAGTGCTAGGGAGAACATTCAGTACTTC.